Sequencing of this T cell receptor (beta chain) was carried out in a study of blood T cell repertoires in COVID-19. The wider study: Whether acute or convalescent, the COVID-19 samples came from the United States, Italy and Spain. T cells, B-cell-depleted T cells, or PBMCs provided the cDNA or gDNA that served as material.

In the original analysis: For nucleated cells, counts were estimated from reference gene primer amplification. The method was immunoSEQ multiplex PCR; TCRdb's version includes in-frame clones alone and lacks a portion of them. V and J calls and clone size follow that table, whereas D and trimming were derived from the DNA. The data contain 95,000 to 150,000 clones, around 80% of them singletons. This CDR3 has 15 amino acids. V was cut by 1 base and J by 5 bases, with 13 bases left in between. The germline V gene has CDR1 MNHEY and CDR2 SMNVEV (reference sequence). The specimen sequenced was peripheral blood. This clonotype was sampled from a man aged 60 to 75 with active or convalescent COVID-19. The rearrangement joins TRBV27 to TRBJ2-3; weak D call: TRBD2 (6 bases). CDR3 loop: CASSLFFGSGDTQYF. DNA for the CDR3: TGTGCCAGCAGTTTATTTTTCGGGAGTGGAGATACGCAGTATTTT.